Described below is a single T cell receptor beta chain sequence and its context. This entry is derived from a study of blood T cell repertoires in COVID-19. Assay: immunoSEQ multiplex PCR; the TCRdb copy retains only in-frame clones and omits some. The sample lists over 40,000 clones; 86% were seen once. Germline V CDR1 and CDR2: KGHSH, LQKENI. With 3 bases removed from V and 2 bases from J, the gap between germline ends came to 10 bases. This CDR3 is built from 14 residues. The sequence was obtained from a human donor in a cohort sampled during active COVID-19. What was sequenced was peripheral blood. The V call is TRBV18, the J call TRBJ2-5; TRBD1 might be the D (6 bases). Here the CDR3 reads CASSPLDSQETQYF. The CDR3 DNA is TGTGCCAGCTCACCCTTGGACAGTCAAGAGACCCAGTACTTC.